The clone carrying this T cell receptor (beta chain) came up many times. The CDR3 regions of TCR beta were amplified from RNA transcripts. The TCR CDR3 first-round RT-PCR relied on the HTBI primer set. TCRdb analysed the multiplex PCR reads with MiXCR anew, one entry per CDR3 protein. Of 600,000 to 900,000 distinct CDR3 sequences listed, 16% were seen once; the top ten hold 8.4%. Per germline, CDR1 GTSNPN and CDR2 SVGIG (reference sequence). V was clipped by 4 bases and J by 2 bases; unmatched bases: 9. The CDR3 is 15 residues long. These data originate in a study of T cells in Graves' hyperthyroidism and ophthalmopathy.

Sequencing input: blood. The TCR was taken from a man between 18 and 29 years old with Graves' hyperthyroidism. The chain carries TRBV30 and TRBJ2-7; TRBD2 matches 9 bases. The CDR3 sequence: CAWTAGLARTYEQYF. Here the CDR3 DNA reads TGTGCCTGGACCGCGGGACTAGCAAGGACCTACGAGCAGTACTTC.